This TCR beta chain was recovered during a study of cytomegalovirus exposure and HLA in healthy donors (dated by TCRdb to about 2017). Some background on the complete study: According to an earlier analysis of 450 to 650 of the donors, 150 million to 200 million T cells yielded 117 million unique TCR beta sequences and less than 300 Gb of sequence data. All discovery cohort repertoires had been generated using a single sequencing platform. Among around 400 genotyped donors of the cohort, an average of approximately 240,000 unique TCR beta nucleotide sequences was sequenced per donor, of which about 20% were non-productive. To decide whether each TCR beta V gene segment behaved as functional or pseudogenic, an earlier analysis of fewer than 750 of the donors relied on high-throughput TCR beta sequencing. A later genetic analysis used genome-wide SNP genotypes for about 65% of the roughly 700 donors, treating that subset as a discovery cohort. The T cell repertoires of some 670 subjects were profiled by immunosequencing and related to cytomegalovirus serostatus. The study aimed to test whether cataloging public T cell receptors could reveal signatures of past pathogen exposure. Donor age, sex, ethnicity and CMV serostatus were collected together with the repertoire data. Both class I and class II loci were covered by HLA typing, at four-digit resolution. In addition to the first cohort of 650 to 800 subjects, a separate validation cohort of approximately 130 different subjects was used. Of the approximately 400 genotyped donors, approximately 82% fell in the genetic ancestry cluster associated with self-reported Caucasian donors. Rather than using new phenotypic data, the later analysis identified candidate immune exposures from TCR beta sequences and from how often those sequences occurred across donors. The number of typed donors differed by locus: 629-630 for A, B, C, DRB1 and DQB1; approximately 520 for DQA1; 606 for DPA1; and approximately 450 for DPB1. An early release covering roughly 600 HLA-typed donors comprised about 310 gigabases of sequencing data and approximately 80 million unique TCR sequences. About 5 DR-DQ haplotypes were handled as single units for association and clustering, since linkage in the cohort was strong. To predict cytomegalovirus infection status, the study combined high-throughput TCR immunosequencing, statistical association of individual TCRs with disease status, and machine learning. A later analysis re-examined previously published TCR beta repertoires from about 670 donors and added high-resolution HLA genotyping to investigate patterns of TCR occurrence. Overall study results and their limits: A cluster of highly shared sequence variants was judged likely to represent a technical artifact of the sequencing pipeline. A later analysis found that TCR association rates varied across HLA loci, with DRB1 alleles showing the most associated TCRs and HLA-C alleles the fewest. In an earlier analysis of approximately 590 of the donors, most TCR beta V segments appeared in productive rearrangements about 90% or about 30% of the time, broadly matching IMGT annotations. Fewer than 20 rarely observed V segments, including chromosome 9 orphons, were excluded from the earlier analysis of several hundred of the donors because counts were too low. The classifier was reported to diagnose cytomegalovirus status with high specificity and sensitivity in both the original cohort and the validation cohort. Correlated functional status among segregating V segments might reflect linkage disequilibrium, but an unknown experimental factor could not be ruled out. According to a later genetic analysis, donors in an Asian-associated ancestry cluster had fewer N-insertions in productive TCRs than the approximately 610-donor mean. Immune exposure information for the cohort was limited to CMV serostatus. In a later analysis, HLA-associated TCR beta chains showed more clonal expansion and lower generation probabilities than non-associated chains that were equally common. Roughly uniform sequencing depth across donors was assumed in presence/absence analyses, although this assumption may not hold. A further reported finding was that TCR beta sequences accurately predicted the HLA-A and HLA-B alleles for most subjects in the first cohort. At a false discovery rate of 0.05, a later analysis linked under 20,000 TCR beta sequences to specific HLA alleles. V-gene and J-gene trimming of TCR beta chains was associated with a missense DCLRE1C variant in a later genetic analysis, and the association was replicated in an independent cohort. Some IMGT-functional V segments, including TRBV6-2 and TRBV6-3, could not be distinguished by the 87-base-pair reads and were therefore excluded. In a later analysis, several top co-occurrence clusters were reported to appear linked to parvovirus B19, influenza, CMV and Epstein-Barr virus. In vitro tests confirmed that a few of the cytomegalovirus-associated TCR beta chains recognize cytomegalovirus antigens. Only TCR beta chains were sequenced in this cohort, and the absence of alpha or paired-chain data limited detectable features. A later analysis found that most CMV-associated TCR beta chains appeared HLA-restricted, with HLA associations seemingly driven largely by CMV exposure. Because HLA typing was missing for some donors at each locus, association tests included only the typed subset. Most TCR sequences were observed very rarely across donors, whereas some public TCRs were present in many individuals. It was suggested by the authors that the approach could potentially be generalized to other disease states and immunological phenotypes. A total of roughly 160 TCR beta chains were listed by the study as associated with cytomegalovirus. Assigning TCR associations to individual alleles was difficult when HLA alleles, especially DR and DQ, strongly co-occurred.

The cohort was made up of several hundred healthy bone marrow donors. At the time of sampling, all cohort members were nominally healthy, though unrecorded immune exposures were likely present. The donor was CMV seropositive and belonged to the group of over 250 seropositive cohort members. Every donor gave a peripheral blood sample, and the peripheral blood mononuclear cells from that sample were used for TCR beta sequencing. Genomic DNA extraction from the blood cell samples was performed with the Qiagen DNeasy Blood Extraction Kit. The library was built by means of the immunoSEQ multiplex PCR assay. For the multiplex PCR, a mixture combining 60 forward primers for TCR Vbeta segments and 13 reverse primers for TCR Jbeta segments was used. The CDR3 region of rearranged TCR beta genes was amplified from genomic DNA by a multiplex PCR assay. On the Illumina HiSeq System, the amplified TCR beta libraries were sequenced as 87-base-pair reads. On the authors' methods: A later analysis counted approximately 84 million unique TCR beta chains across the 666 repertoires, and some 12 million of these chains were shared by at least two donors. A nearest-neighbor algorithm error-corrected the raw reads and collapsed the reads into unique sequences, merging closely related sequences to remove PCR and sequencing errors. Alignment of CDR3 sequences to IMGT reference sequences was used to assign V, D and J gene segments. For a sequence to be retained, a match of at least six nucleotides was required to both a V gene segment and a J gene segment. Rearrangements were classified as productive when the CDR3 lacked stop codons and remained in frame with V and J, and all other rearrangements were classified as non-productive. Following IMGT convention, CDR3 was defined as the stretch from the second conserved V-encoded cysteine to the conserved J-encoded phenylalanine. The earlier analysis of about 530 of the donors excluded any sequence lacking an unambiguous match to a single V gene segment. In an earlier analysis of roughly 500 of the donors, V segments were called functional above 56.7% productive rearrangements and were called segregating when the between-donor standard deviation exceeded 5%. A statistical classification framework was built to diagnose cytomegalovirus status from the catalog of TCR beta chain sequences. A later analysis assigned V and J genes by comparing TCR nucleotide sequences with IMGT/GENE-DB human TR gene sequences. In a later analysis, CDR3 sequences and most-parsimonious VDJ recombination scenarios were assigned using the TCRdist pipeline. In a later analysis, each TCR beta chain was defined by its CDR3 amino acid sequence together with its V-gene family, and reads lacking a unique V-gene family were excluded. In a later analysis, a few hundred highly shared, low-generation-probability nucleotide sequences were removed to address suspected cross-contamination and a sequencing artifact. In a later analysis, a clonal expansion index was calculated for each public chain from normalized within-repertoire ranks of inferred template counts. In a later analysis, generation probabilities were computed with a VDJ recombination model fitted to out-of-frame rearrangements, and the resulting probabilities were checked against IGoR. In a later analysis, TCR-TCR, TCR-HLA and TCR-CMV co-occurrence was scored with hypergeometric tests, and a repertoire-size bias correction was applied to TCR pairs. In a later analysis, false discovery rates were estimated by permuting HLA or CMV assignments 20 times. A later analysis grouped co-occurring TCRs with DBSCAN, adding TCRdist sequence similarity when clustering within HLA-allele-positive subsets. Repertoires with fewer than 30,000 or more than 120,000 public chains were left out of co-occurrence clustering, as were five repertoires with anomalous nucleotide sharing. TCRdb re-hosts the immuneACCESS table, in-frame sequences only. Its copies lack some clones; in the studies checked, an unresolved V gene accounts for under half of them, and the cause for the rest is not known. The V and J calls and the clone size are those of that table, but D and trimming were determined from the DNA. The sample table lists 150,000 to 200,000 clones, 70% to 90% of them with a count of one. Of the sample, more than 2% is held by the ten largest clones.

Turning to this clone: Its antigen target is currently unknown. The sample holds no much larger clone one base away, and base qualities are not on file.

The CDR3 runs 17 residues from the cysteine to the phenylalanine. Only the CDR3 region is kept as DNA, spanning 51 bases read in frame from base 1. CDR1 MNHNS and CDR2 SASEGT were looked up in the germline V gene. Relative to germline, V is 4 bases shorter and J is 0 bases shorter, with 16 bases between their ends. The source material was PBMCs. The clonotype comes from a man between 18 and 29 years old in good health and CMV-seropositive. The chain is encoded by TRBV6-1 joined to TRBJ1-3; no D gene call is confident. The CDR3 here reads CASSAPVISGSGNTIYF. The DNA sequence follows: TGTGCCAGCAGTGCCCCAGTTATAAGCGGCTCTGGAAACACCATATATTTT.